The clone carrying this T cell receptor (beta chain) was found many times. The read ends 3 residues shy of where the CDR3 ends; the end is completed using the germline J gene. Clones were read by immunoSEQ multiplex PCR, and TCRdb kept only the in-frame ones, dropping some. The specimen has roughly 51,000 clones, none found just once. Germline-derived CDR1 and CDR2 are SGHTA and FQGNSA. CDR3 size: 14 residues. These data are taken from a study of T cell clonality in common variable immunodeficiency. The V and J genes are TRBV7-2 and TRBJ1-1, with D possibly TRBD1 on 5 matching bases. The TCR sequence derives from a person between 18 and 75 years old in good health. The sample taken for sequencing was peripheral blood mononuclear cells. Incomplete CDR3 DNA: TGTGCCAGCAGCCCGGGGACTAGCGGGGCCCGG. It yields the protein CASSPGTSGAR. The full CDR3 is CASSPGTSGARAFF.